This T cell receptor beta chain was identified in a study of T cells in Graves' hyperthyroidism and ophthalmopathy. The study's findings and limits: Researchers found most expanded thyroid clonotypes above 0.001 in blood as well.

This clonotype was counted at least ten times. Its antigen is still unknown. Amplification targeted TCR beta CDR3 regions from RNA transcripts. The study used the HTBI primer set for a first-round RT-PCR of the TCR CDR3. TCRdb ran MiXCR on the multiplex PCR reads and lists one entry per CDR3 protein. The table lists 250,000 to 300,000 distinct CDR3 sequences, about an eighth of them singletons. Lactation, pregnancy, other autoimmune disease or uncontrolled infection led to exclusion of patients. The PBMCs were sourced from fresh peripheral blood (more than 9 ml). Looked up from germline, CDR1 is SNHLY and CDR2 is FYNNEI. The V gene end was trimmed by 6 bases and the J gene end by 1 base; junction bases not matched to a gene: 4. The CDR3 contains 14 residues.

This clonotype originated in a woman in her forties with Graves' hyperthyroidism. The chain employs TRBV2 and TRBJ2-5; 8 bases are a match to TRBD2. What was sequenced was blood. CDR3 coding DNA: TGTGCCAGCAGGGTCACTAGCGGCCAAGAGACCCAGTACTTC. It yields the protein CASRVTSGQETQYF. Full variable domain (rest looked up from reference TRBV2 and TRBJ2-5): EPEVTQTPSHQVTQMGQEVILRCVPISNHLYFYWYRQILGQKVEFLVSFYNNEISEKSEIFDDQFSVERPDGSNFTLKIRSTKLEDSAMYFCASRVTSGQETQYFGPGTRLLVL.